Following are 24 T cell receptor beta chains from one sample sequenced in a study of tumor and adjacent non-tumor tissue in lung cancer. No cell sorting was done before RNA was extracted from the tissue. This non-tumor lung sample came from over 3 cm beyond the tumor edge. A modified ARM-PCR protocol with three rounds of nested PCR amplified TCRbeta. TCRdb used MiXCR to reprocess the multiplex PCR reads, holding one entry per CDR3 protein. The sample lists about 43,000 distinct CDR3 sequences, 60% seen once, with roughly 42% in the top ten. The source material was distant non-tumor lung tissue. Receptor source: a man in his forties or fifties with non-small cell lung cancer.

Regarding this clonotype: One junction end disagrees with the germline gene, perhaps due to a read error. The DNA of the CDR3 is TGTGCCAACAGTACCACTAGCGGGATGGCCTACGAGCAGTACTTC. Translating gives CANSTTSGMAYEQYF. V gene TRBV12-3 or TRBV12-4 combines with J gene TRBJ2-7, with 10 bases that match TRBD2. The CDR3 extends over 15 amino acids.

The CDR3 nucleotides are TGTGCCAGCACCGGGGAGCGGGGGGTAAAAGATACGCAGTATTTT. It is translated as CASTGERGVKDTQYF. The rearrangement uses TRBV2 and TRBJ2-3; 9 nucleotides agree with TRBD2. CDR3 size: 15 residues. Germline V gives CDR1 SNHLY, CDR2 FYNNEI. J gave up 5 bases and V 7 bases, and 10 bases lay outside the gene matches. Looking up the rest from reference TRBV2 and TRBJ2-3 gives the full variable domain: EPEVTQTPSHQVTQMGQEVILRCVPISNHLYFYWYRQILGQKVEFLVSFYNNEISEKSEIFDDQFSVERPDGSNFTLKIRSTKLEDSAMYFCASTGERGVKDTQYFGPGTRLTVL.

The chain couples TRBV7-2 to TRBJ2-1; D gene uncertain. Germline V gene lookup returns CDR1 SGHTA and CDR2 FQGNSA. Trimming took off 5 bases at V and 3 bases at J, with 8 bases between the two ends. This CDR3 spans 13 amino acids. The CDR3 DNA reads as TGTGCCAGCAGCGCGTACTTCTACAATGAGCAGTTCTTC. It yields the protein CASSAYFYNEQFF.

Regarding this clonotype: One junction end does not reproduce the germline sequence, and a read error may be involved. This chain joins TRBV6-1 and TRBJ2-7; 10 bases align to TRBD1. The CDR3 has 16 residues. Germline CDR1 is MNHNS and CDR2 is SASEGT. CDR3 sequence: CVSSEAETGQGYEQYF. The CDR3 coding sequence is TGTGTCAGCAGTGAAGCGGAAACGGGACAGGGGTATGAGCAGTACTTC.

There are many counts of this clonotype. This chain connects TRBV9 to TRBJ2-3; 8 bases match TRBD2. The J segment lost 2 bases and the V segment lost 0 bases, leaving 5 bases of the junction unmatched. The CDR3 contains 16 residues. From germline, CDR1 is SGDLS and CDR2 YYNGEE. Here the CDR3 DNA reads TGTGCCAGCAGCGTAGGGGGTAGCGGGAACACAGATACGCAGTATTTT. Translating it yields CASSVGGSGNTDTQYF.

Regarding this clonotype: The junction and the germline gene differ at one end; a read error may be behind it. CDR3 protein: CANSGGDGVNQPQHF. CDR3 nucleotide sequence: TGTGCCAACAGTGGGGGGGACGGGGTCAATCAGCCCCAGCATTTT. The J gene is TRBJ1-5, the V gene TRBV6-1; weak D call: TRBD1 (5 bases). The CDR3 runs 15 residues. In germline, CDR1 is MNHNS, CDR2 SASEGT.

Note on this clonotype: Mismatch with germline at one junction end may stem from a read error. The CDR3 coding sequence is TGTGCCAGCAGTCAGGACAGGGGCTACCCCTGCGAGCGGTACTTC. Residues: CASSQDRGYPCERYF. The chain links TRBV11-1 to TRBJ2-7; the match to TRBD1 covers 9 bases. CDR3 length equals 15 residues. CDR1 and CDR2 (germline): SGHAT, FQDESV (reference sequence).

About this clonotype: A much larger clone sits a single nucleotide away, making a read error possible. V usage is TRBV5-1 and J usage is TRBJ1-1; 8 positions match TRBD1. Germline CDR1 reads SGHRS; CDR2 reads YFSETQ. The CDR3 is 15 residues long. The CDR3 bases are TGCGCCAGCAGTCTCCCGGGACAGGTGAACACTGAAACTTTCTTT. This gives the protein CASSLPGQVNTETFF.

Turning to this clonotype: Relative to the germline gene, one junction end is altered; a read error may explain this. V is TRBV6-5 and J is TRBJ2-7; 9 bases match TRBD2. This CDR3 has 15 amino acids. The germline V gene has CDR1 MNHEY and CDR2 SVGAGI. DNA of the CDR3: TGTGTCAGCAGTTACAGGCGGGAGGGCTCCTACGAGCAGTACTTC. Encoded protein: CVSSYRREGSYEQYF.

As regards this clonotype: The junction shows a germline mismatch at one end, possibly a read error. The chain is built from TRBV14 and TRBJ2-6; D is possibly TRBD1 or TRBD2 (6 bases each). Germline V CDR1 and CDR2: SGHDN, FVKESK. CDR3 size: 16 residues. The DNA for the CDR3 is TGTGCTAGCAGCCAAGGGGGGTACTCTGGGGCCAACGTCCCGACTTTC. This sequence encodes CASSQGGYSGANVPTF.

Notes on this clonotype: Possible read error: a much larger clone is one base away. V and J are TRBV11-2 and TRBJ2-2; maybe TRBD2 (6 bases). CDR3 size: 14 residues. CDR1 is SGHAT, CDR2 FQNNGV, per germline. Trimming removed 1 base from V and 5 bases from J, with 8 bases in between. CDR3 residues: CASSLVLATGELFF. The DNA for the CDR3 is TGTGCCAGCAGCTTAGTGCTAGCGACCGGGGAGCTGTTTTTT.

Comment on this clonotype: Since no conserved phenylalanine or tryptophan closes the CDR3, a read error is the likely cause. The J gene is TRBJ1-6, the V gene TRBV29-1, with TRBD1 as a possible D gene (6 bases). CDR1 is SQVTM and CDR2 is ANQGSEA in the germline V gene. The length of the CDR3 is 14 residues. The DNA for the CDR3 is TGCAGCGTCGCCTTACAGGGTCGTATTTCACCTCTCCACTTA. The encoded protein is CSVALQGRISPLHL.

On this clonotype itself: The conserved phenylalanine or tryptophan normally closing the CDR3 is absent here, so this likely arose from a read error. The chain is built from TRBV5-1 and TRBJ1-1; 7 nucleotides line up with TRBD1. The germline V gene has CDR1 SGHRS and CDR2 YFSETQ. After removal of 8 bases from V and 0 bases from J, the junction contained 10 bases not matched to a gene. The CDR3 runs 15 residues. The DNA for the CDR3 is TGCGCCAGGAGCCACAACACAGGGGTGAACACTGAAGCTTTCCTT. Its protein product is CARSHNTGVNTEAFL.

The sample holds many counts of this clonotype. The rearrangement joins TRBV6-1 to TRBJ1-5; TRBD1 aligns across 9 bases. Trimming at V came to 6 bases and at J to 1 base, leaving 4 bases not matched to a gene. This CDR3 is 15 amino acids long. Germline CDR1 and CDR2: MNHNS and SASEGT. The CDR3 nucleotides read TGTGCCAGCAGCGCCGGACAGGGGAGCAATCAGCCCCAGCATTTT. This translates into CASSAGQGSNQPQHF.

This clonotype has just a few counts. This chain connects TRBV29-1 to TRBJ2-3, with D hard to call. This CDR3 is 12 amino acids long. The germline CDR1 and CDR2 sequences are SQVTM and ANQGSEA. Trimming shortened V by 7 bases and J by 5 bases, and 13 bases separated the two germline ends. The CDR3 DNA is TGCAGCGCCACACCTAGTATAGATACGCAGTATTTT. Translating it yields CSATPSIDTQYF.

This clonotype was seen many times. The CDR3 nucleotides read TGTGCCAGCAGCCAAGAGACACGGGAGCGAGGGTACGCCGGGGAGCTGTTTTTT. Its protein is CASSQETRERGYAGELFF. V usage is TRBV4-2 and J usage is TRBJ2-2; possibly TRBD2 for D (6 bases). Germline V CDR1 and CDR2: LGHNA, YNFKEQ. Trimming removed 0 bases at V and 6 bases at J, with 20 bases between. The CDR3 has 18 amino acids.

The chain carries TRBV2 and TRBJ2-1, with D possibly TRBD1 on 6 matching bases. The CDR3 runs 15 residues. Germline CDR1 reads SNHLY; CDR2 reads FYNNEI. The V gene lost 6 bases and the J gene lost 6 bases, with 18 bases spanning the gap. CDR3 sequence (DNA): TGTGCCAGCAGAGAAACCGGGACACGTCGCAATGAGCAGTTCTTC. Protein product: CASRETGTRRNEQFF.

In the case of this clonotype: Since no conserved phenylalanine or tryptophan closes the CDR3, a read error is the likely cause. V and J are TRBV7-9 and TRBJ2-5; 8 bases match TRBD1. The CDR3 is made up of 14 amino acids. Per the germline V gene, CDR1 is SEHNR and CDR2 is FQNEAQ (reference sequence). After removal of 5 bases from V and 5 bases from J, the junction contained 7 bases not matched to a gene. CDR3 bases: TGTGCCAGCAGCCTACGGACAGGGATGGAGACCCAGTACTCC. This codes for CASSLRTGMETQYS.

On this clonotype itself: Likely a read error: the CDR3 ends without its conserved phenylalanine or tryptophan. CDR3 nucleotides: TGCAGCATTGCGACAGGGGATTGGAGCAATCAGCCCCAGCATTAT. It specifies CSIATGDWSNQPQHY. The chain combines TRBV29-1 with TRBJ1-5; TRBD1 aligns across 8 bases. The CDR3 runs 15 residues. The germline CDR1 and CDR2 sequences are SQVTM and ANQGSEA. V was pared by 8 bases and J by 1 base, with 10 bases of the junction left unmatched.

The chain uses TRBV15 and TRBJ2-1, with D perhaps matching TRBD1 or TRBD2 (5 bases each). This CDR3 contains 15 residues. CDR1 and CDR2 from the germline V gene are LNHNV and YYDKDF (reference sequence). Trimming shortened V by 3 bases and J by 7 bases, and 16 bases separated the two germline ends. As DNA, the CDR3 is TGTGCCACCAGCAGGGATCTGGGGGACCGAAATGAGCAGTTCTTC. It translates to CATSRDLGDRNEQFF.

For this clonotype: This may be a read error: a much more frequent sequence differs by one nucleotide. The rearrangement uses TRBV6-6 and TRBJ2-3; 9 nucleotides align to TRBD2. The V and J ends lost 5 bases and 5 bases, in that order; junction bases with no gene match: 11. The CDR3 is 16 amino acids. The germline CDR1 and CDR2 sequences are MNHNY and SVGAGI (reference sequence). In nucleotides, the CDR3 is TGTGCCAGCAGTAAGACTAGCGGCTCCTTTATAGATACGCAGTATTTT. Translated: CASSKTSGSFIDTQYF.

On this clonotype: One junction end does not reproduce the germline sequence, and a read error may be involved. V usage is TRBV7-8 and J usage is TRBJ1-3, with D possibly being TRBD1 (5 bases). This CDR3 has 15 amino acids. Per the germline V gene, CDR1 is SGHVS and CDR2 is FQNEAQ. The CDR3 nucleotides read TGTGCCAGCAGCTTATGGGGCGACTCTGGAAACGCCATATATTTT. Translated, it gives CASSLWGDSGNAIYF.

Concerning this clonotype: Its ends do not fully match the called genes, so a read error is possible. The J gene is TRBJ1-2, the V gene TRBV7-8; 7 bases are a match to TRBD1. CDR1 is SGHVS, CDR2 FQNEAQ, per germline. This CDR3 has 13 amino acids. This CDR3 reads CPSSSGTVGCYTF. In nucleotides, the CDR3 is TGTCCCAGCAGCTCCGGGACAGTCGGCTGCTACACGTTC.

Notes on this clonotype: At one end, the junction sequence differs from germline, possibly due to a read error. The CDR3 DNA is TGTGCCAGCAGCTTGGACACCGGTGGGACAGATACGCACTATTTT. Translating gives CASSLDTGGTDTHYF. This chain links TRBV9 with TRBJ2-3, with TRBD1 matching over 7 bases. Germline lookup yields CDR1 SGDLS and CDR2 YYNGEE. The CDR3 contains 15 residues.